A selection of T cell receptor beta chains follows, all from one sample in a study of shared clonotypes between healthy human individuals. This table comes from immunoSEQ multiplex PCR, and its TCRdb copy is limited to in-frame clones, with some not included. This sample carries millions of clones, over 85% of them seen once, and the ten largest clones take about 0.13%. The sample consisted of naive CD4+ T cells sorted from blood. Receptors originate from a man younger than 30 in good health. CDR3s leave out the opening cysteine and the closing phenylalanine or tryptophan. Each record gives: V gene, CDR3 length, J gene, CDR3 protein.

V: TRBV7-2; length: 17; J: TRBJ2-3; CDR3: ASSLLSGTGYEKRDTQY
V: TRBV19; length: 14; J: TRBJ2-7; CDR3: ASSPRLGSNSYEQY
V: TRBV30; length: 11; J: TRBJ2-7; CDR3: AWRHGGVYEQY
V: TRBV15; length: 13; J: TRBJ2-3; CDR3: ATSGRLAGGLAQY
V: TRBV15; length: 13; J: TRBJ2-7; CDR3: ATSRPGQGYYEQY
V: TRBV6-1; length: 12; J: TRBJ2-5; CDR3: ASSEGVVPETQY
V: TRBV9; length: 11; J: TRBJ1-6; CDR3: ASSLGWDSPLH
V: TRBV20-1; length: 6; J: TRBJ1-5; CDR3: SVQPQH
V: TRBV7-2; length: 13; J: TRBJ1-3; CDR3: ASSLRDSSGNTIY
V: TRBV6-1; length: 12; J: TRBJ1-2; CDR3: ASSEDGGRYGYT
V: TRBV15; length: 13; J: TRBJ2-3; CDR3: ATSIPGGSTDTQY
V: TRBV9; length: 12; J: TRBJ1-1; CDR3: ASSVVPPDTEAF
V: TRBV28; length: 12; J: TRBJ1-2; CDR3: ASSPSGRNYGYT
V: TRBV5-4; length: 13; J: TRBJ2-7; CDR3: ASSGTGQGKDEQY
V: TRBV25-1; length: 14; J: TRBJ1-6; CDR3: ASSVGTGAYNSPLH
V: TRBV6-6; length: 14; J: TRBJ2-3; CDR3: ASSLSHPAVTDTQY
V: TRBV29-1; length: 9; J: TRBJ1-2; CDR3: SARTEYGYT
V: TRBV19; length: 13; J: TRBJ2-5; CDR3: ASSIRTGGRETQY